This TCR beta chain was captured in a study of cytomegalovirus exposure and HLA in healthy donors. This CDR3 comprises 15 residues. The V and J ends lost 5 bases and 5 bases respectively, with 16 bases between them. The germline V gene encodes CDR1 SGDLS and CDR2 YYNGEE. It was with 60 Vbeta and 13 Jbeta primers that the PCR ran. Method: immunoSEQ multiplex PCR; TCRdb's copy keeps in-frame clones and lacks some. Among about 120,000 clones listed, approximately 80% were seen once. Overall study findings and caveats: Researchers reported from a later analysis that most CMV-associated TCR beta chains appeared HLA-restricted. It has been reported that TCR beta sequences accurately predicted the HLA-A and HLA-B alleles of most subjects.

A note on this clone: The antigen remains undetermined.

The sequencing sample was made of PBMCs. This receptor was obtained from a man aged 35 to 55 in good health and CMV-seropositive. The V gene is TRBV9, the J gene TRBJ2-2, with a tentative D call TRBD1 (5 bases). The CDR3 here is CASRRTDSFTGELFF. The CDR3 DNA is TGTGCCAGCAGGCGTACCGACAGCTTTACCGGGGAGCTGTTTTTT.